The rows below give T cell receptor beta chains drawn from one sample of a study of glioma-infiltrating T cells after dendritic cell vaccination. TCRdb's table, derived via immunoSEQ multiplex PCR, lists solely in-frame clones and lacks some. The sample carries just over 95,000 clones, around 80% recorded once. The sample in question was blood, obtained before dendritic cell vaccination. These receptors all stem from a human donor with glioblastoma. Both conserved end residues are part of each CDR3. D genes are given only for firm matches. Only some rows state a clone size, as once, few, many or a class for expanded clones.

d_gene: TRBD1; j_gene: TRBJ2-2; abundance: few; v_gene: TRBV30; CDR3aa: CAWSWTGAGELFF; CDR3nt: TGTGCCTGGAGCTGGACAGGGGCCGGGGAGCTGTTTTTT
d_gene: TRBD2; j_gene: TRBJ2-6; abundance: -; v_gene: TRBV5-1; CDR3aa: CASSLGAGGLHSSGANVLTF; CDR3nt: TGCGCCAGCAGCTTGGGAGCGGGGGGACTACATAGCTCTGGGGCCAACGTCCTGACTTTC
d_gene: TRBD2; j_gene: TRBJ2-3; abundance: few; v_gene: TRBV5-1; CDR3aa: CASSPRTSGSTTDTQYF; CDR3nt: TGCGCCAGCAGCCCTCGGACTAGCGGGAGTACCACAGATACGCAGTATTTT
d_gene: -; j_gene: TRBJ1-6; abundance: -; v_gene: TRBV5-1; CDR3aa: CASRGGPSYNSPLHF; CDR3nt: TGCGCCAGCAGGGGGGGACCTAGTTATAATTCACCCCTCCACTTT
d_gene: -; j_gene: TRBJ2-5; abundance: -; v_gene: TRBV5-1; CDR3aa: CASGSRGGIRETQYF; CDR3nt: TGCGCCAGCGGTTCCCGAGGGGGTATCAGAGAGACCCAGTACTTC
d_gene: TRBD2; j_gene: TRBJ2-7; abundance: -; v_gene: TRBV11-2; CDR3aa: CASSFGTSSYEQYF; CDR3nt: TGTGCCAGCAGCTTCGGGACTAGCTCCTACGAGCAGTACTTC
d_gene: -; j_gene: TRBJ1-2; abundance: -; v_gene: TRBV4-1; CDR3aa: CASSQALQGSYGYTF; CDR3nt: TGCGCCAGCAGCCAAGCCCTACAGGGCAGCTATGGCTACACCTTC
d_gene: TRBD1; j_gene: TRBJ2-5; abundance: -; v_gene: TRBV25-1; CDR3aa: CASSRNRGQGKETQYF; CDR3nt: TGTGCCAGCAGTAGAAACCGGGGACAGGGGAAGGAGACCCAGTACTTC
d_gene: TRBD1; j_gene: TRBJ1-1; abundance: -; v_gene: TRBV28; CDR3aa: CASKVQGVGGTEAFF; CDR3nt: TGTGCCAGCAAGGTCCAGGGGGTAGGAGGCACTGAAGCTTTCTTT
d_gene: -; j_gene: TRBJ1-2; abundance: few; v_gene: TRBV18; CDR3aa: CASSPPGPGERYGYTF; CDR3nt: TGTGCCAGCTCACCACCTGGCCCAGGGGAAAGATATGGCTACACCTTC
d_gene: TRBD2; j_gene: TRBJ2-1; abundance: -; v_gene: TRBV9; CDR3aa: CASSVESGRAGNEQFF; CDR3nt: TGTGCCAGCAGCGTAGAGAGCGGGAGGGCCGGCAATGAGCAGTTCTTC
d_gene: -; j_gene: TRBJ1-3; abundance: -; v_gene: TRBV19; CDR3aa: CASSIFWEVSGNTIYF; CDR3nt: TGTGCCAGTAGTATATTTTGGGAGGTCTCTGGAAACACCATATATTTT
d_gene: TRBD1; j_gene: TRBJ1-2; abundance: -; v_gene: TRBV5-5; CDR3aa: CASSLGRQGASGYTF; CDR3nt: TGTGCCAGCAGCTTGGGAAGACAGGGGGCGTCTGGCTACACCTTC
d_gene: -; j_gene: TRBJ1-2; abundance: -; v_gene: TRBV30; CDR3aa: CAWSQGPFSYTF; CDR3nt: TGTGCCTGGAGTCAGGGTCCCTTTAGCTACACCTTC
d_gene: -; j_gene: TRBJ2-2; abundance: -; v_gene: TRBV10-1; CDR3aa: CASSQGTGELFF; CDR3nt: TGCGCCAGCAGTCAGGGAACCGGGGAGCTGTTTTTT
d_gene: -; j_gene: TRBJ2-7; abundance: -; v_gene: TRBV5-1; CDR3aa: CASSIRGIREQYF; CDR3nt: TGCGCCAGCAGCATCAGGGGAATTCGCGAGCAGTACTTC
d_gene: TRBD2; j_gene: TRBJ2-3; abundance: -; v_gene: TRBV5-4; CDR3aa: CASSLRLAGGPTDTQYF; CDR3nt: TGTGCCAGCAGCTTAAGATTAGCGGGGGGGCCAACAGATACGCAGTATTTT
d_gene: -; j_gene: TRBJ1-2; abundance: once; v_gene: TRBV6-1; CDR3aa: CASSRWWGSGYTF; CDR3nt: TGTGCCAGCAGTCGATGGTGGGGCTCTGGCTACACCTTC
d_gene: TRBD1; j_gene: TRBJ1-2; abundance: few; v_gene: TRBV6-4; CDR3aa: CASIGDRADYGYTF; CDR3nt: TGTGCCAGCATTGGGGACAGGGCTGACTATGGCTACACCTTC
d_gene: -; j_gene: TRBJ2-7; abundance: -; v_gene: TRBV21-1; CDR3aa: CASSNTRLGKGDYEQYF; CDR3nt: TGTGCCAGCAGCAATACTAGGTTGGGCAAGGGGGACTACGAGCAGTACTTC
d_gene: TRBD1; j_gene: TRBJ1-2; abundance: -; v_gene: TRBV27; CDR3aa: CASSFTGTGRTYGYTF; CDR3nt: TGTGCCAGCAGTTTCACCGGGACAGGGAGGACCTATGGCTACACCTTC
d_gene: -; j_gene: TRBJ1-1; abundance: -; v_gene: TRBV11-2; CDR3aa: CASSSTGFTEAFF; CDR3nt: TGTGCCAGCAGCTCCACAGGGTTCACTGAAGCTTTCTTT
d_gene: TRBD1; j_gene: TRBJ1-1; abundance: large; v_gene: TRBV19; CDR3aa: CASSIGGTAGTEAFF; CDR3nt: TGTGCCAGTAGTATAGGGGGGACAGCCGGGACTGAAGCTTTCTTT
d_gene: -; j_gene: TRBJ2-6; abundance: few; v_gene: TRBV7-9; CDR3aa: CASSPGRGDSGANVLTF; CDR3nt: TGTGCCAGCAGCCCTGGGAGAGGCGACTCTGGGGCCAACGTCCTGACTTTC
d_gene: TRBD1; j_gene: TRBJ1-5; abundance: -; v_gene: TRBV19; CDR3aa: CASSNQGGNQPQHF; CDR3nt: TGTGCCAGTAGTAATCAGGGGGGAAATCAGCCCCAGCATTTT
d_gene: TRBD1; j_gene: TRBJ1-1; abundance: -; v_gene: TRBV2; CDR3aa: CASSRDRQNTEAFF; CDR3nt: TGTGCCAGCAGTAGGGACAGGCAAAACACTGAAGCTTTCTTT
d_gene: TRBD1; j_gene: TRBJ2-5; abundance: -; v_gene: TRBV7-9; CDR3aa: CASSPGTGSETQYF; CDR3nt: TGTGCCAGCAGCCCAGGGACAGGGTCAGAGACCCAGTACTTC
d_gene: -; j_gene: TRBJ2-3; abundance: -; v_gene: TRBV27; CDR3aa: CASSPRSDTQYF; CDR3nt: TGTGCCAGCAGTCCCCGGTCGGATACGCAGTATTTT
d_gene: -; j_gene: TRBJ1-2; abundance: -; v_gene: TRBV27; CDR3aa: CASSSLTGYGYTF; CDR3nt: TGTGCCAGCAGTTCCCTGACTGGCTATGGCTACACCTTC
d_gene: TRBD1; j_gene: TRBJ1-2; abundance: -; v_gene: TRBV6-1; CDR3aa: CASREGDRFYGYTF; CDR3nt: TGTGCCAGCAGGGAGGGGGACAGATTCTATGGCTACACCTTC
d_gene: TRBD1; j_gene: TRBJ2-7; abundance: -; v_gene: TRBV19; CDR3aa: CASSPGQGRYEQYF; CDR3nt: TGTGCCAGTAGTCCGGGACAGGGGAGATACGAGCAGTACTTC
d_gene: -; j_gene: TRBJ2-5; abundance: -; v_gene: TRBV5-8; CDR3aa: CASSFGLVLAETQYF; CDR3nt: TGTGCCAGCAGCTTTGGCCTAGTTTTAGCCGAGACCCAGTACTTC
d_gene: -; j_gene: TRBJ2-7; abundance: once; v_gene: TRBV6-5; CDR3aa: CASSYSIAAAYEQYF; CDR3nt: TGTGCCAGCAGTTACTCGATAGCAGCCGCCTACGAGCAGTACTTC
d_gene: TRBD2; j_gene: TRBJ2-3; abundance: -; v_gene: TRBV28; CDR3aa: CASSWGGRGRTDTQYF; CDR3nt: TGTGCCAGCAGTTGGGGGGGACGGGGAAGGACAGATACGCAGTATTTT
d_gene: -; j_gene: TRBJ2-7; abundance: -; v_gene: TRBV2; CDR3aa: CASSEGIAYEQYF; CDR3nt: TGTGCCAGCAGTGAAGGCATAGCCTACGAGCAGTACTTC
d_gene: -; j_gene: TRBJ1-2; abundance: -; v_gene: TRBV6-5; CDR3aa: CASSYQGRGYTF; CDR3nt: TGTGCCAGCAGCTATCAGGGGAGAGGCTACACCTTC
d_gene: TRBD1; j_gene: TRBJ1-2; abundance: -; v_gene: TRBV7-8; CDR3aa: CASSPRDRQDYTF; CDR3nt: TGTGCCAGCAGCCCTAGGGACAGGCAGGACTACACCTTC
d_gene: TRBD1; j_gene: TRBJ1-1; abundance: once; v_gene: TRBV9; CDR3aa: CASSPGTGMNTEAFF; CDR3nt: TGTGCCAGCAGCCCGGGGACAGGGATGAACACTGAAGCTTTCTTT
d_gene: -; j_gene: TRBJ2-3; abundance: few; v_gene: TRBV4-1; CDR3aa: CASSQEGSRGPGQQYF; CDR3nt: TGCGCCAGCAGCCAAGAGGGATCCCGGGGACCGGGACAGCAGTATTTT
d_gene: -; j_gene: TRBJ1-4; abundance: -; v_gene: TRBV29-1; CDR3aa: CSIKGTGGANEKLFF; CDR3nt: TGCAGTATCAAGGGGACGGGGGGGGCTAATGAAAAACTGTTTTTT
d_gene: TRBD2; j_gene: TRBJ2-5; abundance: -; v_gene: TRBV5-1; CDR3aa: CASSSERGGETQYF; CDR3nt: TGCGCCAGCAGCAGCGAGCGGGGGGGGGAGACCCAGTACTTC
d_gene: TRBD1; j_gene: TRBJ1-5; abundance: -; v_gene: TRBV6-1; CDR3aa: CAGGKTGGTQPQHF; CDR3nt: TGTGCCGGGGGGAAAACAGGGGGCACTCAGCCCCAGCATTTT
d_gene: TRBD1; j_gene: TRBJ1-1; abundance: -; v_gene: TRBV27; CDR3aa: CASSRASGQLNTEAFF; CDR3nt: TGTGCCAGCAGTCGGGCCTCGGGACAGCTGAACACTGAAGCTTTCTTT
d_gene: TRBD1; j_gene: TRBJ1-2; abundance: -; v_gene: TRBV5-1; CDR3aa: CASSPTTGHQYGYTF; CDR3nt: TGCGCCAGCAGCCCCACGACAGGGCACCAGTATGGCTACACCTTC
d_gene: TRBD2; j_gene: TRBJ2-6; abundance: -; v_gene: TRBV6-1; CDR3aa: CASSELLAGVGGANVLTF; CDR3nt: TGTGCCAGCAGTGAACTGCTAGCGGGGGTCGGGGGGGCCAACGTCCTGACTTTC
d_gene: -; j_gene: TRBJ2-5; abundance: -; v_gene: TRBV6-5; CDR3aa: CASSYSGVASETQYF; CDR3nt: TGTGCCAGCAGTTACTCGGGCGTAGCGTCAGAGACCCAGTACTTC
d_gene: -; j_gene: TRBJ2-5; abundance: -; v_gene: TRBV6-5; CDR3aa: CASSAAKETQYF; CDR3nt: TGTGCCAGCAGCGCCGCGAAAGAGACCCAGTACTTC
d_gene: -; j_gene: TRBJ2-7; abundance: -; v_gene: TRBV5-8; CDR3aa: CASTTLIGGSYEQYF; CDR3nt: TGTGCCAGCACTACCTTAATAGGGGGATCCTACGAGCAGTACTTC
d_gene: -; j_gene: TRBJ2-2; abundance: -; v_gene: TRBV5-6; CDR3aa: CASSLAPRGSSGELFF; CDR3nt: TGTGCCAGCAGCTTGGCCCCTCGGGGAAGCTCCGGGGAGCTGTTTTTT
d_gene: -; j_gene: TRBJ2-1; abundance: -; v_gene: TRBV27; CDR3aa: CASSLTWRQGSEQFF; CDR3nt: TGTGCCAGCAGTTTAACGTGGCGGCAGGGGAGTGAGCAGTTCTTC